Listed below are T cell receptor beta chains from one sample, sequenced in a study of cytotoxic CD8 clonotypes in ibrutinib-treated CLL. Data came from immunoSEQ multiplex PCR; TCRdb stores just in-frame clones and leaves some out. This table has approximately 24,000 clones, approximately 80% appearing once. The sequencing used PBMCs, collected before ibrutinib treatment. The origin of the receptors is a human donor with chronic lymphocytic leukemia. Each CDR3 is given with its conserved first and last residue. A D gene is named only where the DNA matches it firmly. Where a row states a size, it is once, few, many or the class of an expanded clone; other rows omit it.

length	size	V	J	D	CDR3	DNA
14	NA	TRBV30	TRBJ2-7	TRBD1	CAWNRDRGFHEQYF	TGTGCCTGGAATCGGGACAGGGGATTTCACGAGCAGTACTTC
15	NA	TRBV28	TRBJ1-1	TRBD1	CASSPPGTGYTEAFF	TGTGCCAGCAGCCCTCCCGGGACAGGGTACACTGAAGCTTTCTTT
14	NA	TRBV7-9	TRBJ2-5	TRBD1	CAGGRDRGSETQYF	TGTGCCGGAGGCCGGGACAGGGGATCAGAGACCCAGTACTTC
12	once	TRBV29-1	TRBJ1-2	NA	CSVEATGYGYTF	TGCAGCGTTGAAGCGACAGGCTATGGCTACACCTTC
16	NA	TRBV10-1	TRBJ1-4	NA	CASSEIKGEGYEKLFF	TGCGCCAGCAGTGAGATTAAAGGGGAGGGGTATGAAAAACTGTTTTTT
13	NA	TRBV7-9	TRBJ2-7	NA	CASSLAGAYEQYF	TGTGCCAGCAGCTTAGCGGGGGCCTACGAGCAGTACTTC
16	NA	TRBV30	TRBJ1-4	NA	CAWSNPRGLFNEKLFF	TGTGCCTGGAGTAACCCCCGGGGACTGTTTAATGAAAAACTGTTTTTT
13	NA	TRBV7-2	TRBJ1-2	NA	CASSPSGYNGYTF	TGTGCCAGCAGCCCCTCAGGGTACAATGGCTACACCTTC
16	few	TRBV7-2	TRBJ2-3	TRBD1	CASSPRQGGDTDTQYF	TGTGCCAGCAGCCCCCGACAGGGTGGTGACACAGATACGCAGTATTTT
16	NA	TRBV4-3	TRBJ2-5	TRBD2	CASSQDWLAGGETQYF	TGCGCCAGCAGCCAAGATTGGCTAGCGGGAGGGGAGACCCAGTACTTC
16	once	TRBV5-6	TRBJ1-2	TRBD1	CASSLVRDRAYRGYTF	TGTGCCAGCAGCTTGGTCCGGGACAGGGCGTACCGGGGCTACACCTTC
14	NA	TRBV30	TRBJ2-7	NA	CAWSVRGGSYEQYF	TGTGCCTGGAGTGTACGAGGCGGAAGCTACGAGCAGTACTTC
13	NA	TRBV7-2	TRBJ1-1	NA	CASSSNPQREAFF	TGTGCCAGCAGCTCAAACCCTCAGAGGGAGGCTTTCTTT
10	NA	TRBV29-1	TRBJ2-4	NA	CSVGGDIQYF	TGCAGCGTTGGGGGGGACATTCAGTACTTC
14	NA	TRBV28	TRBJ1-6	NA	CASSLWQNNSPLHF	TGTGCCAGCAGTTTATGGCAGAATAATTCACCCCTCCACTTT
13	NA	TRBV6-5	TRBJ2-7	NA	CASSYSNTHEQYF	TGTGCCAGCAGTTACTCGAATACACACGAGCAGTACTTC
15	NA	TRBV27	TRBJ2-7	TRBD1	CASSPSGTGSDEQYF	TGTGCCAGCAGTCCGTCCGGGACAGGGTCGGACGAGCAGTACTTC
16	NA	TRBV4-3	TRBJ2-2	TRBD1	CASSPAGTGYTGELFF	TGCGCCAGCAGCCCCGCCGGGACAGGCTACACCGGGGAGCTGTTTTTT
13	NA	TRBV7-2	TRBJ1-5	NA	CASSLIGGQPQHF	TGTGCCAGCAGCTTAATAGGTGGACAGCCCCAGCATTTT
14	NA	TRBV5-4	TRBJ2-3	NA	CASSLGTKTDTQYF	TGTGCCAGCAGCCTTGGGACGAAGACAGATACGCAGTATTTT
16	once	TRBV15	TRBJ2-7	NA	CATSPEITGVRMEQYF	TGTGCCACCAGCCCAGAGATCACAGGAGTCCGTATGGAGCAGTACTTC
14	once	TRBV27	TRBJ2-7	TRBD1	CASSFGTGGREQYF	TGTGCCAGCAGTTTTGGGACAGGGGGTCGGGAGCAGTACTTC
14	NA	TRBV6-5	TRBJ1-2	NA	CASSYSNRVNGYTF	TGTGCCAGCAGTTACTCGAACAGGGTTAATGGCTACACCTTC
14	NA	TRBV19	TRBJ2-2	NA	CASSMIVVTGELFF	TGTGCCAGTAGTATGATAGTGGTCACCGGGGAGCTGTTTTTT
18	once	TRBV5-1	TRBJ2-3	NA	CASSLNGFRGRATDTQYF	TGCGCCAGCAGCTTGAACGGGTTCCGCGGCAGAGCCACAGATACGCAGTATTTT
16	NA	TRBV5-4	TRBJ2-2	TRBD2	CASSTRLAGNTGELFF	TGTGCCAGCAGCACTAGACTAGCGGGTAACACCGGGGAGCTGTTTTTT
19	once	TRBV14	TRBJ2-3	TRBD2	CASSPVFLDSGGRTDTQYF	TGTGCCAGCAGCCCAGTCTTTCTGGATAGCGGGGGACGCACAGATACGCAGTATTTT
16	NA	TRBV4-3	TRBJ2-7	TRBD2	CASSQGYGTTSYEQYF	TGCGCCAGCAGCCAAGGTTACGGGACTACCTCCTACGAGCAGTACTTC
16	NA	TRBV13	TRBJ2-2	NA	CASSLEGGQNTGELFF	TGTGCCAGCAGCTTAGAGGGGGGCCAGAACACCGGGGAGCTGTTTTTT
15	NA	TRBV9	TRBJ1-4	TRBD1	CASSLRGTSNEKLFF	TGTGCCAGCAGCCTCAGGGGGACAAGTAATGAAAAACTGTTTTTT
15	NA	TRBV9	TRBJ2-5	NA	CASSAIETVQETQYF	TGTGCCAGCAGCGCCATCGAAACCGTCCAAGAGACCCAGTACTTC
14	once	TRBV5-5	TRBJ2-7	TRBD1	CASSPGQGVYEQYF	TGTGCCAGCAGCCCGGGACAGGGGGTCTACGAGCAGTACTTC
17	NA	TRBV28	TRBJ2-3	TRBD2	CASSASSGSVSTDTQYF	TGTGCCAGCAGTGCCTCTAGCGGGAGTGTAAGCACAGATACGCAGTATTTT
14	NA	TRBV4-3	TRBJ1-1	NA	CASSQDAGITEAFF	TGCGCCAGCAGCCAAGATGCAGGGATCACTGAAGCTTTCTTT
15	NA	TRBV7-6	TRBJ2-2	NA	CASSFTPGGTGELFF	TGTGCCAGCAGCTTCACCCCAGGCGGCACCGGGGAGCTGTTTTTT
13	NA	TRBV6-1	TRBJ1-2	TRBD1	CASAYRGNYGYTF	TGTGCCAGCGCCTACAGGGGGAACTATGGCTACACCTTC
14	NA	TRBV6-5	TRBJ2-3	NA	CASSYSNSADTQYF	TGTGCCAGCAGTTACTCTAACTCAGCAGATACGCAGTATTTT
13	NA	TRBV11-2	TRBJ1-2	NA	CASSFSGQDGYTF	TGTGCCAGCAGCTTCTCAGGGCAGGATGGCTACACCTTC
15	NA	TRBV5-4	TRBJ2-7	TRBD1	CASSSMTGWEDEQYF	TGTGCCAGCAGCTCTATGACAGGGTGGGAAGACGAGCAGTACTTC
11	NA	TRBV18	TRBJ2-1	TRBD1	CASSPDREAFF	TGTGCCAGCTCACCGGACAGGGAAGCGTTCTTC
13	NA	TRBV7-2	TRBJ2-5	NA	CASSLEARKTQYF	TGTGCCAGCAGCTTAGAAGCCAGGAAGACCCAGTACTTC
11	NA	TRBV29-1	TRBJ2-7	NA	CSVVWGPEQYF	TGCAGCGTTGTCTGGGGGCCCGAGCAGTACTTC
14	NA	TRBV29-1	TRBJ2-2	TRBD2	CSVVRGGTTGELFF	TGCAGCGTTGTTCGGGGGGGTACCACCGGGGAGCTGTTTTTT
13	NA	TRBV27	TRBJ2-1	NA	CASSLRELNEQFF	TGTGCCAGCAGTCTTCGGGAGTTAAATGAGCAGTTCTTC
14	NA	TRBV2	TRBJ2-7	NA	CASSSGPPSYEQYF	TGTGCCAGCAGTTCTGGGCCCCCCTCCTACGAGCAGTACTTC
12	few	TRBV2	TRBJ1-3	NA	CARTGAGNTIYF	TGTGCCAGGACGGGGGCGGGAAACACCATATATTTT
14	NA	TRBV9	TRBJ2-3	NA	CASSAGAVTDTQYF	TGTGCCAGCAGCGCAGGAGCGGTCACAGATACGCAGTATTTT
15	NA	TRBV27	TRBJ2-7	TRBD2	CASSSPGLGIHEQYF	TGTGCCAGCAGTTCTCCGGGACTAGGAATCCACGAGCAGTACTTC
12	NA	TRBV29-1	TRBJ2-5	TRBD2	CSAVAGAETQYF	TGCAGCGCTGTAGCGGGAGCGGAGACCCAGTACTTC
15	NA	TRBV18	TRBJ2-1	NA	CASSPQRTSYNEQFF	TGTGCCAGCTCACCACAGCGGACATCCTACAATGAGCAGTTCTTC
17	NA	TRBV4-3	TRBJ2-1	NA	CASSQEAARSSYNEQFF	TGCGCCAGCAGCCAAGAGGCAGCCCGAAGCTCCTACAATGAGCAGTTCTTC
17	NA	TRBV11-2	TRBJ2-7	TRBD2	CASSLGPQAGRTYEQYF	TGTGCCAGCAGCTTAGGTCCGCAAGCGGGACGCACCTACGAGCAGTACTTC
14	NA	TRBV28	TRBJ2-4	NA	CASSWRRGKNIQYF	TGTGCCAGCAGTTGGCGGAGGGGCAAAAACATTCAGTACTTC
15	once	TRBV11-2	TRBJ1-1	TRBD1	CASSTQTGVGTEAFF	TGTGCCAGCAGCACTCAGACAGGGGTAGGCACTGAAGCTTTCTTT
17	NA	TRBV5-4	TRBJ2-6	NA	CASTKARGASGANVLTF	TGTGCCAGCACCAAGGCCCGTGGGGCCTCCGGGGCCAACGTCCTGACTTTC